The entry below gives a single TCR beta chain sequence along with its context. The data originate from a study of blood T cell repertoires in COVID-19. The wider study: COVID-19 samples, acute and convalescent, were from the United States, Italy and Spain. Sample material is recorded as cDNA or gDNA derived from T cells, B-cell-depleted T cells, or PBMCs.

The V gene's germline CDR1 is SGHVS and CDR2 FQNEAQ. This CDR3 is built from 15 residues. V was clipped by 5 bases and J by 10 bases; unmatched bases: 10. As handled by the study authors: Reference gene primer amplification yielded estimated nucleated cell counts. Clones were read by immunoSEQ multiplex PCR, and TCRdb kept only the in-frame ones, dropping some. V and J calls plus clone size are reproduced from that table; the DNA served to infer D and trimming. The data hold some 78,000 clones, with 90% observed a single time. The sequenced sample was peripheral blood. V is TRBV7-8 and J is TRBJ1-6; TRBD1 agrees at 8 bases. The TCR comes from a woman aged 80 or over with active or convalescent COVID-19. CDR3 sequence (DNA): TGTGCCAGCAGCCCAGGACAGGGAGGGATCTCACCCCTCCACTTT. Translated: CASSPGQGGISPLHF.